A single sample is the source of the 9 T cell receptor beta chains below, sequenced in a study of T cell changes during pregnancy in multiple sclerosis. Data came from immunoSEQ multiplex PCR; TCRdb stores just in-frame clones and leaves some out. The sample has approximately 93,000 clones; approximately 90% are singletons. Sample: peripheral blood, taken in the first trimester of pregnancy. The receptors here all came from a female donor in good health, enrolled as a control in a pregnancy study.

The chain employs TRBV4-2 and TRBJ1-1; the D is unclear. The CDR3 runs 14 residues. Looked up from germline, CDR1 is LGHNA and CDR2 is YNFKEQ. Deletions cut 0 bases from V and 10 bases from J, with 15 bases between. The CDR3 DNA reads as TGTGCCAGCAGCCAAGATGGAGGGTTCAGAACAGCTTTCTTT. This codes for CASSQDGGFRTAFF.

The V and J genes are TRBV5-4 and TRBJ2-5; 8 nucleotides match TRBD1. CDR3 size: 16 residues. The V gene's germline CDR1 is SGHNT and CDR2 YYREEE (reference sequence). Trimming at V came to 1 base and at J to 5 bases, leaving 10 bases not matched to a gene. This CDR3 reads CASSLSGRGLRETQYF. CDR3 coding DNA: TGTGCCAGCAGCTTGAGCGGCAGGGGGCTTCGGGAGACCCAGTACTTC.

V usage is TRBV7-2 and J usage is TRBJ2-5, with D unresolved. Germline CDR1 SGHTA, CDR2 FQGNSA. Trimming shortened V by 2 bases and J by 2 bases, and 6 bases separated the two germline ends. The CDR3 totals 13 residues. CDR3 in DNA: TGTGCCAGCAGCTTACTACGGCAAGAGACCCAGTACTTC. Translating it yields CASSLLRQETQYF.

The chain has TRBV5-6 and TRBJ1-5; D is ambiguous. CDR3 size: 14 residues. Germline CDR1 reads SGHDT; CDR2 reads YYEEEE. Deletions cut 1 base from V and 7 bases from J, with 12 bases between. The CDR3 loop is CASSLSVTGQPQHF. In nucleotides, the CDR3 is TGTGCCAGCAGCTTGAGTGTCACGGGGCAGCCCCAGCATTTT.

The V and J genes are TRBV5-6 and TRBJ2-1; 7 bases fit TRBD2. The CDR3 sequence is 16 residues long. Trimming at V came to 4 bases and at J to 4 bases, leaving 11 bases not matched to a gene. Germline V gene lookup returns CDR1 SGHDT and CDR2 YYEEEE. DNA for the CDR3: TGTGCCAGCAGCCTAACGGGGAGGGACGTATACAATGAGCAGTTCTTC. It translates to CASSLTGRDVYNEQFF.

The J gene is TRBJ2-4, the V gene TRBV2; 9 nucleotides line up with TRBD1. Germline values: CDR1 SNHLY, CDR2 FYNNEI. The CDR3 loop spans 16 amino acids. V shed 8 bases and J 0 bases; nucleotides not matched to a gene: 8. The CDR3: CASSPDRGRAKNIQYF. CDR3 sequence (DNA): TGTGCCAGCTCGCCCGACAGGGGGAGAGCCAAAAACATTCAGTACTTC.

The genes are TRBV7-8 and TRBJ1-3; no firm D call. Germline CDR1 is SGHVS and CDR2 is FQNEAQ. V was trimmed by 5 bases and J by 7 bases, leaving 9 bases between them. The CDR3 is made up of 12 amino acids. The CDR3 reads CASSQEWNTIYF. The CDR3 nucleotides are TGTGCCAGCAGCCAAGAGTGGAACACCATATATTTT.

A single count supports this clone. The J gene is TRBJ2-7, the V gene TRBV30; maybe TRBD1 (6 bases). Germline-derived CDR1 and CDR2 are GTSNPN and SVGIG (reference sequence). The CDR3 sequence is 13 residues long. V was cut by 0 bases and J by 6 bases, with 12 bases left in between. The CDR3 DNA follows: TGTGCCTGGAGTGTGTTTTTGGGGGCCGAGCAGTACTTC. It is translated as CAWSVFLGAEQYF.

This clone came up once. This chain uses TRBV13 with TRBJ1-1; no firm D call. This CDR3 has 15 amino acids. V was shortened by 0 bases and J by 0 bases, with 8 bases between the two germline ends. CDR1 is PRHDT, CDR2 FYEKMQ, per germline (reference sequence). Here the CDR3 reads CASSLGPSMNTEAFF. CDR3 nucleotide sequence: TGTGCCAGCAGCTTAGGGCCGAGCATGAACACTGAAGCTTTCTTT.